This T cell receptor beta chain was retrieved from a study of T cells after yellow fever vaccination. Study in general: Preparation used SMART-Seq v4 Ultra Low Input for the low-cell-number fractions. Notes on the study in general: Abundant contaminating clonotypes from the bulk population could appear in FACS-sorted repertoires. On re-exposure, the response was weaker but peaked faster, at day 5 versus 15. Booster samples showed a return of most primary-vaccination clones (under 98% CD4, 80% to 90% CD8).

TCRdb itself ran the 5' RACE reads through MiXCR, one entry per CDR3 protein. Of 500,000 to 650,000 distinct CDR3 sequences detected, roughly 12% appear once; the ten largest clones hold about 14%. There are a few counts of this clonotype. Antigen unknown. The sample in question was PBMCs, obtained on the day of the yellow fever booster vaccination. The TCR comes from a man between 25 and 39 years old who received the YFV17D yellow fever vaccine.

Written as DNA, the CDR3 is TGTGCCAGTAGTAGCCCGGACGCAGCCGGCGACGAGCAGTACTTC. It translates to CASSSPDAAGDEQYF. The rearrangement uses TRBV19 and TRBJ2-7; the D is unclear. The CDR3 runs 15 residues. Trimming took 4 bases from V and 5 from J, leaving 18 bases between them. CDR1 LNHDA and CDR2 SQIVND come from the germline V gene (reference sequence).